The 21 T cell receptor beta chains presented below share a single source sample, sequenced in a study of T cell repertoires in cytomegalovirus infection. Via MiXCR, TCRdb re-called the reads, giving one row per CDR3 protein. The sample yields more than 500,000 distinct CDR3 sequences, more than 15% seen once. Sequenced material: CD8+ T cells from PBMCs. These TCRs come from a human donor in good health (CMV status not recorded). Some clones in this sample may be carry-over from other donors' samples.

About this clonotype itself: Since no conserved phenylalanine or tryptophan closes the CDR3, a read error is the likely cause. The chain has TRBV6-1 and TRBJ2-1, with 14 bases matching TRBD2. V was pared by 2 bases and J by 7 bases, with 1 base of the junction left unmatched. CDR3 length equals 15 residues. CDR1 is MNHNS, CDR2 SASEGT, per germline. In DNA, the CDR3 is TGTGCCAGCAGTGAAAGACTAGCGGGGGGGAATGAGCAGTTCTTA. This gives the protein CASSERLAGGNEQFL.

This clonotype was recorded at least ten times. The V and J genes are TRBV7-9 and TRBJ2-1; the match to TRBD2 covers 16 bases. Germline V gene sequence: CDR1 SEHNR, CDR2 FQNEAQ (reference sequence). This CDR3 region has 16 residues. Losses at the gene ends were 4 bases for V and 5 bases for J; bases not matched to a gene: 2. The CDR3 nucleotides are TGTGCCAGCAGCTCGGGACTAGCGGGAGGGGACAATGAGCAGTTCTTC. Residues: CASSSGLAGGDNEQFF.

The rearrangement links TRBV2 to TRBJ1-5, with TRBD1 as a possible D gene (5 bases). Germline V gene lookup returns CDR1 SNHLY and CDR2 FYNNEI. The CDR3 runs 15 residues. V was pared by 4 bases and J by 3 bases, with 13 bases between. This CDR3 is CASSVRRQFNQPQHF. CDR3 DNA sequence: TGTGCCAGCAGTGTCCGGCGACAGTTCAATCAGCCCCAGCATTTT.

This clonotype was recorded a few times. The rearrangement uses TRBV4-1 and TRBJ1-2; 7 bases agree with TRBD1. CDR1 and CDR2 (germline): MGHRA, YSYEKL. With 3 bases clipped from V and 2 bases from J, the junction kept 12 bases outside the gene matches. This CDR3 contains 17 residues. The CDR3 spells CASSHKKGGQLNYGYTF. CDR3 DNA: TGCGCCAGCAGCCACAAAAAAGGGGGACAGCTGAACTATGGCTACACCTTC.

There are a few counts of this clonotype. The CDR3 reads CACSSGGDYAYGYTF. As DNA, the CDR3 is TGTGCCTGTTCGTCAGGGGGAGATTATGCCTATGGCTACACCTTC. The V gene is TRBV30, the J gene TRBJ1-2; TRBD1 matches at 7 bases. Germline loops: CDR1 GTSNPN, CDR2 SVGIG (reference sequence). The CDR3 sequence is 15 residues long. Germline trimming cut 6 bases from V and 4 bases from J; bases unmatched to any gene: 14.

This clonotype has only a few counts. This chain connects TRBV12-3 or TRBV12-4 to TRBJ1-2; the match to TRBD1 covers 8 bases. J lost 5 bases, V lost 5 bases, and 7 bases had no gene match. This CDR3 is 14 amino acids long. DNA of the CDR3: TGTGCCAGCAGTACAGGGGGTGACCTATATGGCTACACCTTC. As protein: CASSTGGDLYGYTF.

This clonotype was recorded many times. This chain links TRBV27 with TRBJ2-1, with D unclear. CDR1 is MNHEY and CDR2 is SMNVEV in the germline V gene (reference sequence). Trimming pared 6 bases from V and 0 bases from J, leaving 9 bases between. This CDR3 spans 14 amino acids. This CDR3 reads CASSRASSYNEQFF. The DNA of the CDR3 is TGTGCCAGCAGCCGGGCTAGCTCCTACAATGAGCAGTTCTTC.

As for this clonotype: A much more abundant neighbour one base away suggests this may be a read error. The chain links TRBV11-1 to TRBJ2-3; D gene ambiguous. CDR1 and CDR2 from the germline V gene are SGHAT and FQDESV (reference sequence). This CDR3 contains 14 residues. Trimming left V 2 bases short and J 2 bases short, with 8 bases between. CDR3: CASSLKHYTDTQYF. The DNA of the CDR3 is TGTGCCAGCAGCTTAAAGCATTACACAGATACGCAGTATTTT.

This clonotype was observed many times. This chain joins TRBV7-2 and TRBJ2-5; the D gene could be TRBD1 or TRBD2 (6 bases each). Germline V gene data show CDR1 as SGHTA and CDR2 as FQGNSA. V lost 0 bases, J lost 2 bases, and 22 bases lay in between. This CDR3 is built from 19 residues. Here the CDR3 DNA reads TGTGCCAGCAGCTTAGCGCTGGGGAGGTTGGGGGCGGGGCAAGAGACCCAGTACTTC. Translating it yields CASSLALGRLGAGQETQYF.

This clonotype has a count of ten or more. The chain links TRBV7-9 to TRBJ2-1; unclear D gene. Trimming removed 7 bases at V and 4 bases at J, with 8 bases between. The CDR3 length is 12 residues. CDR1 SEHNR and CDR2 FQNEAQ come from the germline V gene (reference sequence). For the CDR3, the DNA is TGTGCCAGCACAGGTTCTTACAATGAGCAGTTCTTC. Its translation: CASTGSYNEQFF. Full variable domain (missing parts from reference TRBV7-9 and TRBJ2-1): DTGVSQNPRHKITKRGQNVTFRCDPISEHNRLYWYRQTLGQGPEFLTYFQNEAQLEKSRLLSDRFSAERPKGSFSTLEIQRTEQGDSAMYLCASTGSYNEQFFGPGTRLTVL.

Notes on this clonotype: A read error may be the cause here, since a much bigger clone is one base away. Likely a read error: the CDR3 ends without its conserved phenylalanine or tryptophan. Written as DNA, the CDR3 is TGTGCCAGCAGTTCGAGCCAGGGGGACGCCCAAGAGACCCAGTACTTA. Translating gives CASSSSQGDAQETQYL. The chain uses TRBV27 and TRBJ2-5, with 7 bases identical to TRBD1. Germline CDR1 MNHEY, CDR2 SMNVEV (reference sequence). The ends lost 4 bases at V and 1 base at J; junction bases unmatched: 9. This CDR3 spans 16 amino acids.

The sample holds a few counts of this clonotype. The chain links TRBV7-9 to TRBJ1-5; the match to TRBD1 covers 10 bases. Trimming removed 1 base from V and 0 bases from J; junction bases left unmatched: 3. This CDR3 is built from 17 residues. Germline CDR1 SEHNR, CDR2 FQNEAQ (reference sequence). CDR3 sequence: CASSLGGTGVSNQPQHF. The CDR3 DNA is TGTGCCAGCAGCTTAGGGGGGACAGGGGTTAGCAATCAGCCCCAGCATTTT.

Comments on this clonotype: This sequence may be a read error, since a much larger clone differs from it by one base. The missing conserved phenylalanine or tryptophan at the end of this CDR3 makes a read error likely. This chain connects TRBV19 to TRBJ2-1; 9 positions match TRBD2. The CDR3 has 15 residues. The V gene's germline CDR1 is LNHDA and CDR2 SQIVND (reference sequence). V dropped 4 bases and J dropped 3; count of bases not matched to a gene: 4. CDR3 sequence (DNA): TGTGCCAGTAGTAGCATAGCGGGAGTCTACAATGAGCAGTTCTTA. This translates into CASSSIAGVYNEQFL.

There are a few counts of this clonotype. V and J are TRBV27 and TRBJ2-7; 7 positions match TRBD1. This CDR3 has 14 amino acids. The germline gives CDR1 MNHEY, CDR2 SMNVEV (reference sequence). With 6 bases clipped from V and 2 bases from J, the junction kept 7 bases outside the gene matches. DNA for the CDR3: TGTGCCAGCAGCCGGGACAGACGAACCTACGAGCAGTACTTC. Amino acid sequence: CASSRDRRTYEQYF.

There are a few counts of this clonotype. The genes are TRBV14 and TRBJ2-1; the D is unclear. V lost 1 base and J 4 bases, leaving 11 bases between the germline ends. The V gene's germline CDR1 is SGHDN and CDR2 FVKESK. The CDR3 is 15 residues long. The DNA for the CDR3 is TGTGCCAGCAGCCAAGGGCCCGACAAGTACAATGAGCAGTTCTTC. Translation gives CASSQGPDKYNEQFF.

J is TRBJ2-3 and V is TRBV6-5; TRBD1 matches at 7 bases. V lost 0 bases to trimming and J lost 8 bases; unmatched junction nucleotides: 2. This CDR3 has 13 amino acids. Germline V gene data show CDR1 as MNHEY and CDR2 as SVGAGI. The CDR3 DNA sequence: TGTGCCAGCAGTTACTCGGACAGGTTTACGCAGTATTTT. This sequence encodes CASSYSDRFTQYF.

This clonotype was observed at least ten times. J is TRBJ1-5 and V is TRBV7-8; the D is unclear. The germline V gene encodes CDR1 SGHVS and CDR2 FQNEAQ. The CDR3 has 13 amino acids. Trimming took off 5 bases at V and 7 bases at J, with 12 bases between the two ends. The DNA of the CDR3 is TGTGCCAGCAGCCCTCCCTTGGGCCAGCCCCAGCATTTT. This sequence encodes CASSPPLGQPQHF. Based on the CDR3 plus reference TRBV7-8 and TRBJ1-5, the full variable domain is GAGVSQSPRYKVAKRGQDVALRCDPISGHVSLFWYQQALGQGPEFLTYFQNEAQLDKSGLPSDRFFAERPEGSVSTLKIQRTQQEDSAVYLCASSPPLGQPQHFGDGTRLSIL.

Comment on this clonotype: Given the absence of the conserved phenylalanine or tryptophan at the CDR3 end, a read error is likely. V and J are TRBV7-2 and TRBJ1-2; 7 bases match TRBD1. The V and J ends lost 1 base and 7 bases, in that order; junction bases with no gene match: 21. Germline CDR1 and CDR2: SGHTA and FQGNSA. CDR3 length: 19 residues. Here the CDR3 reads CASSLGYFTPTGLGSGYTL. CDR3 nucleotides: TGTGCCAGCAGCTTAGGGTACTTCACTCCGACAGGGTTGGGTAGTGGCTACACCTTA.

CDR3 sequence reads: CASSSRLNDEQYF. In DNA form, the CDR3 reads TGTGCCAGCAGCTCCCGACTGAATGACGAGCAGTACTTC. V usage is TRBV7-9 and J usage is TRBJ2-7; D is ambiguous. The CDR3 has 13 residues. Germline CDR1 SEHNR, CDR2 FQNEAQ (reference sequence). V was clipped by 4 bases and J by 5 bases, with 12 bases between them.

As regards this clonotype: The CDR3 does not close with the conserved phenylalanine or tryptophan, likely indicating a read error. The rearrangement joins TRBV7-2 to TRBJ2-1, with TRBD2 matching 12 bases. CDR1 SGHTA and CDR2 FQGNSA come from the germline V gene. J lost 6 bases, V lost 3 bases, and 9 bases had no gene match. The CDR3 loop spans 17 amino acids. CDR3 in DNA: TGTGCCAGCAGCTTCAGGCGGCTAGCGGGAGGGACCAATGAGCAGTTCTTA. Its translation: CASSFRRLAGGTNEQFL.

The chain uses TRBV27 and TRBJ1-2, with TRBD1 matching over 8 bases. The CDR3 loop spans 15 amino acids. Germline CDR1 is MNHEY and CDR2 is SMNVEV (reference sequence). V was pared by 2 bases and J by 7 bases, with 9 bases of the junction left unmatched. The CDR3 DNA reads TGTGCCAGCAGTTTAGCTCAGGGGGCGCAGGGTGGCTACACCTTC. It codes for CASSLAQGAQGGYTF.